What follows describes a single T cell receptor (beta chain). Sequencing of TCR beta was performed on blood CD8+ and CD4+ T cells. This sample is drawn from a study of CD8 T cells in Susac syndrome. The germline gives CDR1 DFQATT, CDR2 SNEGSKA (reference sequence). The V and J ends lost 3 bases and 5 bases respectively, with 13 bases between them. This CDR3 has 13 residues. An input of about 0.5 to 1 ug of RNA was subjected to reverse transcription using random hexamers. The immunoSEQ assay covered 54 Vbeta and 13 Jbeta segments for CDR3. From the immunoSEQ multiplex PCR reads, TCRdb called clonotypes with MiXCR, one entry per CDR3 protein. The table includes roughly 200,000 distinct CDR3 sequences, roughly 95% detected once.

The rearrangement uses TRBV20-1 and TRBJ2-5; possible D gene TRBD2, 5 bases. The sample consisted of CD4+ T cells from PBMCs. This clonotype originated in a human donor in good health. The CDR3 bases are TGCAGTGCTAGCCCTCTTGGCGGGGAGACCCAGTACTTC. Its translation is CSASPLGGETQYF.